Listed below are T cell receptor beta chains from one sample, sequenced in a study of T cell changes during pregnancy in multiple sclerosis. Measured with immunoSEQ multiplex PCR; TCRdb has only the in-frame clones, and not every one. The repertoire holds under 65,000 clones, with about 90% as singletons. The input for sequencing was peripheral blood, taken after pregnancy. These receptors were collected from a female donor in good health, enrolled as a control in a pregnancy study. CDR3s include the opening cysteine and the closing phenylalanine or tryptophan. Fields, in order: V gene, D gene, clone size, J gene, CDR3 DNA, CDR3 protein. The D gene is left open where the match is weak. Clone sizes are given selectively: once, few, many, or a class where the clone is expanded.

v_call: TRBV9; d_call: NA; clone_size: NA; j_call: TRBJ1-2; cdr3_nt: TGTGCCAGCAGCGTAGACATCTATGGCTACACCTTC; cdr3_aa: CASSVDIYGYTF
v_call: TRBV28; d_call: TRBD1; clone_size: NA; j_call: TRBJ1-2; cdr3_nt: TGTGCCAGCAGTCCCCCTCGGGGGACAGCGGGCTACACCTTC; cdr3_aa: CASSPPRGTAGYTF
v_call: TRBV6-4; d_call: NA; clone_size: once; j_call: TRBJ2-6; cdr3_nt: TGTGCCAGCAGTGACTCGACAGCTGGGGCCAACGTCCTGACTTTC; cdr3_aa: CASSDSTAGANVLTF
v_call: TRBV13; d_call: NA; clone_size: NA; j_call: TRBJ2-3; cdr3_nt: TGTGCCAGCAGCCCACAGGGTGGTTTGGGGCAGGATACGCAGTATTTT; cdr3_aa: CASSPQGGLGQDTQYF
v_call: TRBV6-1; d_call: NA; clone_size: NA; j_call: TRBJ2-2; cdr3_nt: TGTGCCAGCAGTGAATTTGTGGGGACAAAGGAGCTGTTTTTT; cdr3_aa: CASSEFVGTKELFF
v_call: TRBV6-5; d_call: NA; clone_size: NA; j_call: TRBJ1-6; cdr3_nt: TGTGCCAGCAGCCGTGAGTTCTCCTATAATTCACCCCTCCACTTT; cdr3_aa: CASSREFSYNSPLHF
v_call: TRBV5-5; d_call: TRBD1; clone_size: NA; j_call: TRBJ1-1; cdr3_nt: TGTGCCAGCAGCTCCCGGACAGGGGCGAACACTGAAGCTTTCTTT; cdr3_aa: CASSSRTGANTEAFF
v_call: TRBV28; d_call: NA; clone_size: NA; j_call: TRBJ1-2; cdr3_nt: TGTGCCAGCAGTTTATGGGTCAGGGGCTCGGATGGCTACACCTTC; cdr3_aa: CASSLWVRGSDGYTF
v_call: TRBV5-1; d_call: NA; clone_size: NA; j_call: TRBJ1-6; cdr3_nt: TGCGCCAGCAGCTTATTGACACCGATCTCCTATAATTCACCCCTCCACTTT; cdr3_aa: CASSLLTPISYNSPLHF
v_call: TRBV18; d_call: NA; clone_size: NA; j_call: TRBJ1-5; cdr3_nt: TGTGCCAGCTCACCACAGGGGAATCAGCCCCAGCATTTT; cdr3_aa: CASSPQGNQPQHF
v_call: TRBV28; d_call: NA; clone_size: NA; j_call: TRBJ1-5; cdr3_nt: TGTGCCAGCAATCATGGACTGACTAGCAATCAGCCCCAGCATTTT; cdr3_aa: CASNHGLTSNQPQHF
v_call: TRBV5-4; d_call: TRBD2; clone_size: NA; j_call: TRBJ2-1; cdr3_nt: TGTGCCAGCAGCTTGGAGTTGGTGCGAACCGGGACTAGCGCCTACAATGAGCAGTTCTTC; cdr3_aa: CASSLELVRTGTSAYNEQFF
v_call: TRBV4-3; d_call: TRBD1; clone_size: NA; j_call: TRBJ2-6; cdr3_nt: TGCGCCAGCAGCCCGGGACAGGGCTCTGGGGCCAACGTCCTGACTTTC; cdr3_aa: CASSPGQGSGANVLTF
v_call: TRBV27; d_call: TRBD2; clone_size: NA; j_call: TRBJ2-1; cdr3_nt: TGTGCCAGCAGTCCCCGACTAGCGGGGGGGCTTAATGAGCAGTTCTTC; cdr3_aa: CASSPRLAGGLNEQFF
v_call: TRBV28; d_call: TRBD2; clone_size: NA; j_call: TRBJ2-7; cdr3_nt: TGTGCCAGCAGTTTAGGAGGTAGCGGGGCCTCCTACGAGCAGTACTTC; cdr3_aa: CASSLGGSGASYEQYF
v_call: TRBV7-9; d_call: TRBD1; clone_size: NA; j_call: TRBJ1-2; cdr3_nt: TGTGCCAGCAGCTGGGGGACAGTTACTAACTATGGCTACACCTTC; cdr3_aa: CASSWGTVTNYGYTF
v_call: TRBV6-5; d_call: NA; clone_size: NA; j_call: TRBJ1-2; cdr3_nt: TGTGCCAGCAGTTACAGGGACGCCTGGGGAGGGTATGGCTACACCTTC; cdr3_aa: CASSYRDAWGGYGYTF
v_call: TRBV19; d_call: TRBD1; clone_size: NA; j_call: TRBJ2-5; cdr3_nt: TGTGCCAGTAGTTCCATGACAGGGGGCTGGGGAGAGACCCAGTACTTC; cdr3_aa: CASSSMTGGWGETQYF
v_call: TRBV15; d_call: TRBD2; clone_size: NA; j_call: TRBJ2-1; cdr3_nt: TGTGCCACCAGCAGCGGGACACCGGGACTAGCGGGGCTGAGCAAGGCCTACAATGAGCAGTTCTTC; cdr3_aa: CATSSGTPGLAGLSKAYNEQFF
v_call: TRBV5-1; d_call: NA; clone_size: NA; j_call: TRBJ1-2; cdr3_nt: TGCGCCAGCAGCTGGCGGGGACGGGACTATGGCTACACCTTC; cdr3_aa: CASSWRGRDYGYTF
v_call: TRBV18; d_call: TRBD2; clone_size: NA; j_call: TRBJ2-7; cdr3_nt: TGTGCCAGCTCACCACCTGGTAGCGGGAGGGACGAGCAGTACTTC; cdr3_aa: CASSPPGSGRDEQYF
v_call: TRBV27; d_call: TRBD1; clone_size: NA; j_call: TRBJ2-4; cdr3_nt: TGTGCCAGCAGTTTAACCGGGACAGTAGCCAAAAACATTCAGTACTTC; cdr3_aa: CASSLTGTVAKNIQYF